This T cell receptor (beta chain) derives from a study of T-cell reconstitution after alpha-beta-depleted transplantation in children. This clonotype has only a few counts. Unique molecular identifiers were incorporated when the TCRbeta library was constructed. TCRdb reprocessed the PCR reads with MiXCR, giving one entry per CDR3 protein. The sample contains approximately 630,000 distinct CDR3 sequences, about an eighth of which appear only once. Germline V CDR1 and CDR2: KGHSH, LQKENI. The trim removed 3 bases at V and 0 bases at J, leaving 12 bases unmatched. This CDR3 spans 19 amino acids. The genes are TRBV18 and TRBJ1-2, with 11 nucleotides matching TRBD1. Sequenced here: PBMCs, sampled before TCRalphabeta/CD19-depleted stem cell transplant. This clonotype was obtained from a girl aged 2 to 9 with congenital amegakaryocytic thrombocytopenia, due to receive a stem cell transplant. The CDR3 bases are TGTGCCAGCTCACCCGTCATTGGACAGGGGGCCCTGACTAACTATGGCTACACCTTC. Protein: CASSPVIGQGALTNYGYTF. The full variable domain, in which reference TRBV18 and TRBJ1-2 provide the parts outside the CDR3, is NAGVMQNPRHLVRRRGQEARLRCSPMKGHSHVYWYRQLPEEGLKFMVYLQKENIIDESGMPKERFSAEFPKEGPSILRIQQVVRGDSAAYFCASSPVIGQGALTNYGYTFGSGTRLTVV.